The 15 T cell receptor beta chains in this list originate from one sample, sequenced in a study of breast tumors, draining lymph nodes, adjacent tissues. Samples came from axillary lymph nodes draining the breast cancer. TCRdb reprocessed the multiplex PCR reads with MiXCR, giving one entry per CDR3 protein. The data show hundreds of thousands of distinct CDR3 sequences, approximately 31% seen once. Source material: axillary lymph node tissue. The origin of the receptors is a female donor with breast cancer. Some clones in this sample may be carry-over from other donors' samples.

The chain recombines TRBV29-1 with TRBJ1-6; TRBD1 matches at 7 bases. The CDR3 is made up of 13 amino acids. Germline lookup yields CDR1 SQVTM and CDR2 ANQGSEA. The J segment lost 10 bases and the V segment lost 6 bases, leaving 9 bases of the junction unmatched. This chain's CDR3 is CSVPGRGESPLHF. The CDR3 DNA reads as TGCAGCGTGCCCGGCAGGGGGGAGTCACCCCTCCACTTT.

V gene TRBV7-9 combines with J gene TRBJ1-2; TRBD1 aligns across 9 bases. Germline V gives CDR1 SEHNR, CDR2 FQNEAQ (reference sequence). The ends lost 5 bases at V and 4 bases at J; junction bases unmatched: 8. This CDR3 is 15 amino acids long. The CDR3 region has the DNA TGTGCCAGCAGCGTACAGGGGGCGGGAAGCTATGGCTACACCTTC. Residues: CASSVQGAGSYGYTF. The full variable domain, its missing parts supplied by reference TRBV7-9 and TRBJ1-2, is DTGVSQNPRHKITKRGQNVTFRCDPISEHNRLYWYRQTLGQGPEFLTYFQNEAQLEKSRLLSDRFSAERPKGSFSTLEIQRTEQGDSAMYLCASSVQGAGSYGYTFGSGTRLTVV.

This clonotype was observed many times. The genes are TRBV3-1 and TRBJ2-7, with D unresolved. Looked up from germline, CDR1 is LGHDT and CDR2 is YNNKEL (reference sequence). The V and J ends lost 5 bases and 5 bases respectively, with 7 bases between them. The length of the CDR3 is 11 residues. The CDR3 loop is CASSSTHEQYF. CDR3 nucleotide sequence: TGTGCCAGCAGCTCCACACACGAGCAGTACTTC.

This clonotype was recorded at least ten times. J is TRBJ2-2 and V is TRBV2; perhaps TRBD1 as D (5 bases). The CDR3 length is 15 residues. V was shortened by 9 bases and J by 5 bases, with 19 bases between the two germline ends. CDR1 and CDR2 from the germline V gene are SNHLY and FYNNEI. The CDR3 is CASHGSRVNTGELFF. DNA of the CDR3: TGTGCCAGTCATGGGTCCAGGGTGAATACCGGGGAGCTGTTTTTT.

With respect to this clonotype: In this CDR3 the conserved last residue, phenylalanine or tryptophan, is missing, so a read error is likely. The rearrangement joins TRBV9 to TRBJ2-7; the D gene is possibly TRBD2 (6 bases). V shed 0 bases and J shed 3 bases, with 7 bases lying between them. Germline V gene lookup returns CDR1 SGDLS and CDR2 YYNGEE. The CDR3 spans 13 residues. The CDR3 DNA sequence: TGTGCCAGCAGCGTAGGGACTAACTACGAGCAGTACTCC. It yields the protein CASSVGTNYEQYS.

The V gene is TRBV12-3 or TRBV12-4, the J gene TRBJ1-4; D is ambiguous. The CDR3 contains 14 residues. Trimming shortened V by 6 bases and J by 7 bases, and 15 bases separated the two germline ends. The DNA of the CDR3 is TGTGCCAGCAGCATGCAGGTTAACACTGAAAAACTGTTTTTT. It is translated as CASSMQVNTEKLFF.

To note about this clonotype: A read error may account for a junction end that differs from germline. The chain links TRBV7-9 to TRBJ1-5; no reliable D call. CDR1 is SEHNR and CDR2 is FQNEAQ in the germline V gene (reference sequence). This CDR3 comprises 11 residues. CDR3 residues: CASSIGPPRYF. CDR3 nucleotides: TGTGCCAGCAGCATCGGGCCTCCCCGGTATTTT.

This clonotype was picked up many times. V and J are TRBV19 and TRBJ1-2; TRBD1 matches 8 bases. The ends lost 11 bases at V and 6 bases at J; junction bases unmatched: 5. The germline V gene has CDR1 LNHDA and CDR2 SQIVND (reference sequence). This CDR3 contains 11 residues. DNA of the CDR3: TGTGCCTCTTACAGGGGGGATGGCTACACCTTC. Translating it yields CASYRGDGYTF.

This clonotype was observed at least ten times. CDR3 coding DNA: TGCGCCAAAGCCTCGATCCTTCGGCCGTCCGGTCCCTACAATGAGCAGTTCTTC. Its protein is CAKASILRPSGPYNEQFF. The V call is TRBV10-2, the J call TRBJ2-1; the D is unclear. This CDR3 region has 18 residues. Germline-derived CDR1 and CDR2 are WSHSY and SAAADI. With 10 bases removed from V and 2 bases from J, the gap between germline ends came to 27 bases.

At least ten counts were recorded for this clonotype. The rearrangement uses TRBV27 and TRBJ1-2; D gene unclear. Looked up from germline, CDR1 is MNHEY and CDR2 is SMNVEV (reference sequence). The CDR3 runs 13 residues. With 3 bases removed from V and 2 bases from J, the gap between germline ends came to 7 bases. The CDR3 protein is CASSFGENYGYTF. The CDR3 DNA is TGTGCCAGCAGTTTTGGGGAAAACTATGGCTACACCTTC.

This clonotype was seen only a few times. The CDR3 sequence: CASTRRGASGVGGKQFF. The CDR3, as DNA: TGTGCCAGCACTCGAAGGGGGGCTAGCGGCGTAGGTGGGAAGCAGTTCTTC. This chain joins TRBV6-1 and TRBJ2-1, with D possibly TRBD2 on 7 matching bases. The V end was cut by 7 bases, the J end by 11 bases, with 30 bases between. Germline CDR1 reads MNHNS; CDR2 reads SASEGT. CDR3 length: 17 residues.

There are many counts of this clonotype. The chain links TRBV6-4 to TRBJ2-2; 9 bases map to TRBD1. The germline CDR1 and CDR2 sequences are MRHNA and SNTAGT. The length of the CDR3 is 13 residues. The V gene end was trimmed by 6 bases and the J gene end by 7 bases; junction bases not matched to a gene: 3. The CDR3 protein is CASRGQGIGELFF. DNA of the CDR3: TGTGCCAGCAGAGGACAGGGGATCGGGGAGCTGTTTTTT.

For this clonotype: The junction departs from the called germline gene at one end, perhaps through a read error. The V call is TRBV6-6, the J call TRBJ1-4; D not resolved. CDR3 length equals 16 residues. In germline, CDR1 is MNHNY, CDR2 SVGAGI (reference sequence). The CDR3 protein is CASSHSITAFNEKLFF. In nucleotides, the CDR3 is TGTGCCAGCAGTCACTCGATAACGGCCTTTAATGAAAAACTGTTTTTT.

This clonotype came up many times. The chain combines TRBV28 with TRBJ2-6; D unresolved. CDR3 size: 14 residues. V was cut by 11 bases and J by 0 bases, with 11 bases left in between. Per the germline V gene, CDR1 is MDHEN and CDR2 is SYDVKM. CDR3 amino acids: CASYSGSGANVLTF. For the CDR3, the DNA is TGTGCCTCGTACAGTGGCTCTGGGGCCAACGTCCTGACTTTC.

This clonotype was recorded at least ten times. The chain couples TRBV2 to TRBJ1-2; D gene uncertain. The V gene's germline CDR1 is SNHLY and CDR2 FYNNEI. The CDR3 has 17 amino acids. The V and J ends lost 1 base and 0 bases respectively, with 15 bases between them. CDR3 loop: CASSEVSLRIANYGYTF. In nucleotides, the CDR3 is TGTGCCAGCAGTGAAGTCAGCCTCCGGATAGCTAACTATGGCTACACCTTC.